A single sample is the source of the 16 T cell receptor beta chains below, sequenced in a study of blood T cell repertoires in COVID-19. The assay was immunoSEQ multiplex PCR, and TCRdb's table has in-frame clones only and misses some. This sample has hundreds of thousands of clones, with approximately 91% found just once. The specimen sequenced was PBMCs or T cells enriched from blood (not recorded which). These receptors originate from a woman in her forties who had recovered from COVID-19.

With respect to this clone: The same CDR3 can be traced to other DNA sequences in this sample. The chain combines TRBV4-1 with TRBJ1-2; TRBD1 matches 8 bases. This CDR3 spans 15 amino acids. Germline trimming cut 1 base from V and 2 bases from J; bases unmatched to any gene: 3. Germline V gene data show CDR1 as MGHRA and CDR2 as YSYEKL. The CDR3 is CASSQGQGANYGYTF. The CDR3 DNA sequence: TGCGCCAGCAGCCAAGGGCAGGGGGCAAACTATGGCTACACCTTC.

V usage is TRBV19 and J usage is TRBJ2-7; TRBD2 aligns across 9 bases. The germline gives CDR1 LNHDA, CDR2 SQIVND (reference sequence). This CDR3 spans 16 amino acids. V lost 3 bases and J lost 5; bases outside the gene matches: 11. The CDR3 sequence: CASSIAGGGASDEQYF. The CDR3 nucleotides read TGTGCCAGTAGTATCGCCGGCGGGGGGGCCTCGGACGAGCAGTACTTC.

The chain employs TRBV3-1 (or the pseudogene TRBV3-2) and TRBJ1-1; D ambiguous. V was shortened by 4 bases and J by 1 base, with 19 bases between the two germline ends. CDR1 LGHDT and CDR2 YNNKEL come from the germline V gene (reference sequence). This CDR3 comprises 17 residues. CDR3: CASSRIRHITTNTEAFF. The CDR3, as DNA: TGTGCCAGCAGCCGCATAAGGCATATCACTACGAACACTGAAGCTTTCTTT.

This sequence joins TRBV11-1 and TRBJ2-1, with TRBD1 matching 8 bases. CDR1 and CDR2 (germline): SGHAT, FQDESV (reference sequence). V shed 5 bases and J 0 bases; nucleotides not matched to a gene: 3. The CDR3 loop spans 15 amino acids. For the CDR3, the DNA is TGTGCCAGCAGCCTCACAGGGGGCTCCTACAATGAGCAGTTCTTC. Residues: CASSLTGGSYNEQFF. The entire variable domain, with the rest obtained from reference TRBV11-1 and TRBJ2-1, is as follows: EAEVAQSPRYKITEKSQAVAFWCDPISGHATLYWYRQILGQGPELLVQFQDESVVDDSQLPKDRFSAERLKGVDSTLKIQPAELGDSAMYLCASSLTGGSYNEQFFGPGTRLTVL.

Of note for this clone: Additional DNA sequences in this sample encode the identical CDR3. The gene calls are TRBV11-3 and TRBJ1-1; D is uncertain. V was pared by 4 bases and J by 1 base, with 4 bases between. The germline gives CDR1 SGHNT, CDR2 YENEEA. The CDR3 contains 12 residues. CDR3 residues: CASSSRNTEAFF. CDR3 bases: TGTGCCAGCAGCTCGAGGAACACTGAAGCTTTCTTT.

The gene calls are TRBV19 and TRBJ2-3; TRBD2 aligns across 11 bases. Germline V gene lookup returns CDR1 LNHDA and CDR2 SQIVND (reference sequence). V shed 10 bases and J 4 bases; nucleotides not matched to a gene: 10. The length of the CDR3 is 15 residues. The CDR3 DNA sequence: TGTGCCACCTCTCTACTAGCGGGAGCTCCAGATACGCAGTATTTT. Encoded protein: CATSLLAGAPDTQYF. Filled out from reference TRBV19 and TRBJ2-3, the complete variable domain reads DGGITQSPKYLFRKEGQNVTLSCEQNLNHDAMYWYRQDPGQGLRLIYYSQIVNDFQKGDIAEGYSVSREKKESFPLTVTSAQKNPTAFYLCATSLLAGAPDTQYFGPGTRLTVL.

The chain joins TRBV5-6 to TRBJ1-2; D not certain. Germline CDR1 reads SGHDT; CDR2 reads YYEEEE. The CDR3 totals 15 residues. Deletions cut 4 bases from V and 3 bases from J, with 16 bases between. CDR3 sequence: CASSLGREGYYGYTF. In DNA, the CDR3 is TGTGCCAGCAGCCTCGGACGGGAGGGTTACTATGGCTACACCTTC.

As DNA, the CDR3 is TGTGCCAGCAGTGAGTTACAGGGACCCAAATTCTACGAGCAGTACTTC. Its protein product is CASSELQGPKFYEQYF. The genes are TRBV6-1 and TRBJ2-7, with TRBD1 as a possible D gene (6 bases). Germline CDR1 MNHNS, CDR2 SASEGT. Trimming took off 3 bases at V and 3 bases at J, with 18 bases between the two ends. The CDR3 spans 16 residues.

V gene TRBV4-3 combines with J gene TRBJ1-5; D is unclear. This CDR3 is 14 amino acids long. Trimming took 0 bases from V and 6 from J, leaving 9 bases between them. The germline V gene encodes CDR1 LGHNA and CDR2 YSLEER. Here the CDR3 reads CASSQDARRQPQHF. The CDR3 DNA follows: TGCGCCAGCAGCCAAGATGCCAGGCGTCAGCCCCAGCATTTT.

The CDR3 loop is CAWRGDRGNEKLFF. CDR3 bases: TGTGCCTGGAGGGGGGACAGGGGGAATGAAAAACTGTTTTTT. The J gene is TRBJ1-4, the V gene TRBV30, with 11 bases that match TRBD1. Looked up from germline, CDR1 is GTSNPN and CDR2 is SVGIG (reference sequence). The CDR3 has 14 residues. The V segment lost 3 bases and the J segment 5 bases; nucleotides outside the gene matches: 2.

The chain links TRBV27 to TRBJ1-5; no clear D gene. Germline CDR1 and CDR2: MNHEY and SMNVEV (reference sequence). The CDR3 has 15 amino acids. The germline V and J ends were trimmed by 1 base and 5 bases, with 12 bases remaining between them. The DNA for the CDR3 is TGTGCCAGCAGTTTATTCGGGGAGGGCCATCAGCCCCAGCATTTT. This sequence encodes CASSLFGEGHQPQHF.

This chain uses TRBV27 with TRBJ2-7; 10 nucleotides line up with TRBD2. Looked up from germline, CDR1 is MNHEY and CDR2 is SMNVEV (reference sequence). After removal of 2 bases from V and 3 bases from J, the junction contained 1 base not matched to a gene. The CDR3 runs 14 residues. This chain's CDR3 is CASSLSGRVYEQYF. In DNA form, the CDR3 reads TGTGCCAGCAGTTTAAGCGGGAGGGTCTACGAGCAGTACTTC.

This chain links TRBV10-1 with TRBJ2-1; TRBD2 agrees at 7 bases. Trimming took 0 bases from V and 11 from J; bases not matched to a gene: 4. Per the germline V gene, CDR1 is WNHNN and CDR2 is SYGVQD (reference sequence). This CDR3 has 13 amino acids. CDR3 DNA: TGCGCCAGCAGTGAGTCCAAGAGCGGGAAGCAGTTCTTC. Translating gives CASSESKSGKQFF.

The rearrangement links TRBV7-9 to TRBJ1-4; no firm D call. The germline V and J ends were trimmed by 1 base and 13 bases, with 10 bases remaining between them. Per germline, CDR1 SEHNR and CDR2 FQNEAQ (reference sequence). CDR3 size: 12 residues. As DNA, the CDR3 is TGTGCCAGCAGCTTAGAAAGTGAGGGACTGTTTTTT. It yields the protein CASSLESEGLFF.

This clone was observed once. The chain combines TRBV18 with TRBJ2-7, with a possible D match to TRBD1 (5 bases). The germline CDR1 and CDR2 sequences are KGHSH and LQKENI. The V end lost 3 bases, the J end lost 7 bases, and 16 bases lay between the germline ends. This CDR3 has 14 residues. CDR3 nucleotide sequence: TGTGCCAGCTCACCTAGGGCACTTAGGGGAGAGCAGTACTTC. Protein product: CASSPRALRGEQYF.

Here the CDR3 reads CASSVGGAGNTIYF. For the CDR3, the DNA is TGTGCCAGCAGCGTAGGGGGGGCTGGAAACACCATATATTTT. This chain links TRBV9 with TRBJ1-3, with TRBD1 as a possible D gene (5 bases). Germline V gene data show CDR1 as SGDLS and CDR2 as YYNGEE. The germline V and J ends were trimmed by 0 bases and 2 bases, with 6 bases remaining between them. The CDR3 has 14 residues.